The clone carrying this T cell receptor (beta chain) was seen only once. The entry originates in a study of blood T cell repertoires in COVID-19. Turning to the study itself: Sources were T cells, B-cell-depleted T cells, or PBMCs; the material itself was cDNA or gDNA.

The V and J ends lost 4 bases and 2 bases, in that order; junction bases with no gene match: 13. CDR1 and CDR2 from the germline V gene are MGHRA and YSYEKL. The CDR3 has 19 amino acids. Patients in Seattle were enrolled during active infection, then followed longitudinally. Libraries were prepared by immunoSEQ multiplex PCR; TCRdb keeps only in-frame clonotypes and omits some of them. The table has about 160,000 clones, 70% to 85% seen once. Material for sequencing was peripheral blood. The chain links TRBV4-1 to TRBJ2-1, with 11 bases that match TRBD1. The source is a woman aged 40 to 50 with COVID-19, enrolled during active disease. CDR3 protein: CASSRRGQGDYNTYNEQFF. The CDR3, as DNA: TGCGCCAGCAGCCGGAGGGGACAGGGGGATTACAACACCTACAATGAGCAGTTCTTC.